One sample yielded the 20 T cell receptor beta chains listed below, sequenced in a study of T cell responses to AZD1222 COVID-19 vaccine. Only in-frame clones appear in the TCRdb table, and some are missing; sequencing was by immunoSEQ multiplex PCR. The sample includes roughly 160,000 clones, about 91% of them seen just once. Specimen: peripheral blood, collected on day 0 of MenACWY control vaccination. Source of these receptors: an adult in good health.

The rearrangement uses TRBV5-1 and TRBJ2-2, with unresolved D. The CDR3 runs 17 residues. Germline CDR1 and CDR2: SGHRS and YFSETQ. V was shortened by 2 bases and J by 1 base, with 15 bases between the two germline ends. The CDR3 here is CASSFQPLGLNTGELFF. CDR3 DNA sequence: TGCGCCAGCAGCTTCCAGCCCTTGGGCTTGAACACCGGGGAGCTGTTTTTT.

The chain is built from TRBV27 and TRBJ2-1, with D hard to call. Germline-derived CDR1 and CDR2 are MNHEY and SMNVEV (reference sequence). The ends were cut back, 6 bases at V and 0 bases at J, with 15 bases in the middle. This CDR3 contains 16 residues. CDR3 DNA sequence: TGTGCCAGCAGGACTCACATTACTGGCTCCTACAATGAGCAGTTCTTC. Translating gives CASRTHITGSYNEQFF.

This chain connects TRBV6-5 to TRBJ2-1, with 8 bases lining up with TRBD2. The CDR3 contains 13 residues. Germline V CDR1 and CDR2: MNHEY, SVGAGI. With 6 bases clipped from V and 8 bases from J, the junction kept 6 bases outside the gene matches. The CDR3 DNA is TGTGCCAGCAGCTTAGCGGGACGCTATGAGCAGTTCTTC. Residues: CASSLAGRYEQFF.

The CDR3 protein is CASSPWAQQEAFF. The CDR3 region has the DNA TGTGCCAGCAGCCCCTGGGCTCAGCAGGAAGCTTTCTTT. The chain combines TRBV9 with TRBJ1-1; D remains ambiguous. The germline V gene encodes CDR1 SGDLS and CDR2 YYNGEE. The CDR3 consists of 13 residues. Between the trimmed V and J ends, which lost 4 bases and 8 bases, there was a span of 15 bases.

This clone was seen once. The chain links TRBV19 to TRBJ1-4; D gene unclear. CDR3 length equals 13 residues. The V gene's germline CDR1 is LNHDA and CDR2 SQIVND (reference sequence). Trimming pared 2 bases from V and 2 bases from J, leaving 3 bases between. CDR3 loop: CASSIWTNEKLFF. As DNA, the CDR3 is TGTGCCAGTAGTATATGGACTAATGAAAAACTGTTTTTT.

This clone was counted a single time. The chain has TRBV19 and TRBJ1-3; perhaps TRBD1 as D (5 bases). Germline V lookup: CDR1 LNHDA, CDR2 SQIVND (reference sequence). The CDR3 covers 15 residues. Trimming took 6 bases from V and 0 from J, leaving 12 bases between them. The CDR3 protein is CASRDPQGSGNTIYF. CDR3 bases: TGTGCCAGTAGAGACCCCCAGGGCTCTGGAAACACCATATATTTT.

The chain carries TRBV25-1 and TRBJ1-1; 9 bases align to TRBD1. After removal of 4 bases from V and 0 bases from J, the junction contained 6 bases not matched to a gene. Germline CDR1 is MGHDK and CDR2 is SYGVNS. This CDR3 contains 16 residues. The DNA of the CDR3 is TGTGCCAGCAGTGCACGGGACAGGGTATTGAACACTGAAGCTTTCTTT. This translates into CASSARDRVLNTEAFF. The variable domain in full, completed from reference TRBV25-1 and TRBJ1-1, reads EADIYQTPRYLVIGTGKKITLECSQTMGHDKMYWYQQDPGMELHLIHYSYGVNSTEKGDLSSESTVSRIRTEHFPLTLESARPSHTSQYLCASSARDRVLNTEAFFGQGTRLTVV.

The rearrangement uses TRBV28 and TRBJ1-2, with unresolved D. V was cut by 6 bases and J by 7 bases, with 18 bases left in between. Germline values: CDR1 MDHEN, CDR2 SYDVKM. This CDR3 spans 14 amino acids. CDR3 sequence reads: CASRRTDSAPGYTF. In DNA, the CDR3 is TGTGCCAGCAGGAGGACCGACTCGGCACCTGGCTACACCTTC.

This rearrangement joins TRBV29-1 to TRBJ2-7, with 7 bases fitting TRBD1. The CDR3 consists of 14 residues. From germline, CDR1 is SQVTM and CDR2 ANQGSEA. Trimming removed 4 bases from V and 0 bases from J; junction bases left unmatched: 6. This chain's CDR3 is CSVGRTGISYEQYF. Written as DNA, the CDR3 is TGCAGCGTTGGCCGGACAGGAATCTCCTACGAGCAGTACTTC.

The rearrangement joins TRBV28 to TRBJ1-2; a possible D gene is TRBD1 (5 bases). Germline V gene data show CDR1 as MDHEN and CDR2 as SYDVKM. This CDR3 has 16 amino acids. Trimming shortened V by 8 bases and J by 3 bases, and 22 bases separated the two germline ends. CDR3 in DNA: TGTGCCAGCTTTGTGGCAACCGGGGACTTAGACTATGGCTACACCTTC. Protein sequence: CASFVATGDLDYGYTF.

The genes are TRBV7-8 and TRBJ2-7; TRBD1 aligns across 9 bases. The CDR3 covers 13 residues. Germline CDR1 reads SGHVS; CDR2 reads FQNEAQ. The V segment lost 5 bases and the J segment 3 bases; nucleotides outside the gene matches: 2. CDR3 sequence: CASSRGQGYEQYF. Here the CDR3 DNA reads TGTGCCAGCAGCAGGGGACAGGGCTACGAGCAGTACTTC.

The CDR3 region is CASSLADTQYF. The DNA for the CDR3 is TGTGCCAGCAGCTTAGCAGATACGCAGTATTTT. This chain connects TRBV7-2 to TRBJ2-3; D gene ambiguous. V was shortened by 0 bases and J by 5 bases, with 0 bases between the two germline ends. In germline, CDR1 is SGHTA, CDR2 FQGNSA. The CDR3 is 11 amino acids.

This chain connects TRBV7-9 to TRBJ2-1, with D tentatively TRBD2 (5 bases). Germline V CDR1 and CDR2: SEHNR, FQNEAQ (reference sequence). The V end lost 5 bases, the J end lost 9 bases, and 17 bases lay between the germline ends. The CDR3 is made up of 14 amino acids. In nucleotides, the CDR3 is TGTGCCAGCAGCCCTCCGAAGGTTGGAGGTGAGCAGTTCTTC. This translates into CASSPPKVGGEQFF. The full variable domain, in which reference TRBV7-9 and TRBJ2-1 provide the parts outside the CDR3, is DTGVSQNPRHKITKRGQNVTFRCDPISEHNRLYWYRQTLGQGPEFLTYFQNEAQLEKSRLLSDRFSAERPKGSFSTLEIQRTEQGDSAMYLCASSPPKVGGEQFFGPGTRLTVL.

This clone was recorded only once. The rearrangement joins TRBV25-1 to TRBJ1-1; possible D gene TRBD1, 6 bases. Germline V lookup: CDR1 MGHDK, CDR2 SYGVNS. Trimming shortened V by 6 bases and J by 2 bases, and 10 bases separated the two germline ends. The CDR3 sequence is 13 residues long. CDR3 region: CASRGGGNTEAFF. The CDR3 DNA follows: TGTGCCAGCAGGGGGGGCGGTAACACTGAAGCTTTCTTT.

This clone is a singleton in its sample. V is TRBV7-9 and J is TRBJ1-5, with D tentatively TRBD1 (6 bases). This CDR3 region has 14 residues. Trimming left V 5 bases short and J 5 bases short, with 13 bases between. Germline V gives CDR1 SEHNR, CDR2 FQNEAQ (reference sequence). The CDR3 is CASSTDGGHQPQHF. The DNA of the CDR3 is TGTGCCAGCAGCACCGACGGGGGGCATCAGCCCCAGCATTTT.

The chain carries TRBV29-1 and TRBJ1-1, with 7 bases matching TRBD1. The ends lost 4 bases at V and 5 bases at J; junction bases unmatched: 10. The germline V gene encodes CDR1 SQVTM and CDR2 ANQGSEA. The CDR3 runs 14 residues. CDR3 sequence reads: CSVVTGKGRTEAFF. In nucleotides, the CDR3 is TGCAGCGTTGTGACAGGGAAGGGTAGGACTGAAGCTTTCTTT.

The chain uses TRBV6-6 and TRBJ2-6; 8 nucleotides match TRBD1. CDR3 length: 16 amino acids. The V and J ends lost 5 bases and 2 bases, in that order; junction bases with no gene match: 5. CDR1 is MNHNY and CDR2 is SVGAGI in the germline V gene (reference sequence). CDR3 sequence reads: CASSRQGKAGANVLTF. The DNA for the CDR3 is TGTGCCAGCAGTCGACAGGGGAAGGCTGGGGCCAACGTCCTGACTTTC.

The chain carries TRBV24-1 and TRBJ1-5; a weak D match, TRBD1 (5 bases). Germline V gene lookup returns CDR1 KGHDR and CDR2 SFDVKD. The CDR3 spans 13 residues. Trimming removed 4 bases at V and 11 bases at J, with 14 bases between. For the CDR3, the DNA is TGTGCCACCAGTGACACAGGTAGATCGACCCAGCATTTT. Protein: CATSDTGRSTQHF.

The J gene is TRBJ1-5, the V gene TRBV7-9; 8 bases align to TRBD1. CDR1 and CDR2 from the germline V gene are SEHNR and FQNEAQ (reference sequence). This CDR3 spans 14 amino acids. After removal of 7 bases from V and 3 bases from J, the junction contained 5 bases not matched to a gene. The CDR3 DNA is TGTGCCAGCATCGGACAGGGAGACAATCAGCCCCAGCATTTT. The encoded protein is CASIGQGDNQPQHF.

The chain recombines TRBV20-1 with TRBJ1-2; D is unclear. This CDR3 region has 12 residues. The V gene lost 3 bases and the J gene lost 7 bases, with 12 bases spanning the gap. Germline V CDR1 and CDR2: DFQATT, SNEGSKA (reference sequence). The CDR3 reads CSASIMGGGYTF. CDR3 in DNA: TGCAGTGCTAGTATAATGGGAGGTGGCTACACCTTC.